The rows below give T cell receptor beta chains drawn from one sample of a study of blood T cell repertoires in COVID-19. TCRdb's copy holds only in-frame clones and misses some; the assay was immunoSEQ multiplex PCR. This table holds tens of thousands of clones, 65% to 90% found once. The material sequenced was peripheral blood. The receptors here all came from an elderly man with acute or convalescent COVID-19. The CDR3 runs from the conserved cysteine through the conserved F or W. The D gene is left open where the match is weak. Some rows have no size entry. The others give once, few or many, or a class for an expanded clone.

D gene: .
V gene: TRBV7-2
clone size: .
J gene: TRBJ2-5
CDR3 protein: CASSSRYQETQYF
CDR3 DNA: TGTGCCAGCAGCTCCCGGTACCAAGAGACCCAGTACTTC

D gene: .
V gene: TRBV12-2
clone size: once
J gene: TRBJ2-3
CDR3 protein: CASRLAKFSGGDCTDTQYF
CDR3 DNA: TGTGCAAGTCGCTTAGCGAAATTTAGCGGGGGCGATTGCACAGATACGCAGTATTTT

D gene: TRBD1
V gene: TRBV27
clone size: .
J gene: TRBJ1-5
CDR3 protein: CASSLYFGATGGNQPQHF
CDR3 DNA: TGTGCCAGCAGTTTATATTTCGGGGCGACAGGGGGGAATCAGCCCCAGCATTTT

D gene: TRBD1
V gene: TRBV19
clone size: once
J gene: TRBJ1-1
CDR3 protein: CASNGAGTGSTEAFF
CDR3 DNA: TGTGCCAGTAACGGGGCGGGGACAGGGTCTACTGAAGCTTTCTTT

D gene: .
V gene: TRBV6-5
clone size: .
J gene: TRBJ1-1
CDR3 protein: CASRSNPTVPEAFF
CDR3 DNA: TGTGCCAGCAGGTCTAATCCAACAGTACCTGAAGCTTTCTTT

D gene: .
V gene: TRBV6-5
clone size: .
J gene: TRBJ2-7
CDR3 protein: CASSYSSQVYEQYF
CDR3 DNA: TGTGCCAGCAGTTACTCCTCCCAGGTCTACGAGCAGTACTTC

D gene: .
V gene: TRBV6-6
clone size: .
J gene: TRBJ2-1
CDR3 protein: CASSPQRQWSSYNEQFF
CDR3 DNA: TGTGCCAGCAGTCCTCAACGGCAGTGGAGCTCCTACAATGAGCAGTTCTTC

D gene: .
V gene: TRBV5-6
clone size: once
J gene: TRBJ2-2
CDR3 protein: CASNLTPGGRFTGELFF
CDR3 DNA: TGTGCCAGCAATCTAACCCCCGGGGGTCGGTTTACCGGGGAGCTGTTTTTT

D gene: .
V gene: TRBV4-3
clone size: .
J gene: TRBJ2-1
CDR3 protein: CASSPSDRGSYNEQFF
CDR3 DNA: TGCGCCAGCAGCCCCTCTGACAGAGGCTCCTACAATGAGCAGTTCTTC

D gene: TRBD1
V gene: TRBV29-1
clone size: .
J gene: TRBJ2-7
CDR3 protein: CSAGQGSREQYF
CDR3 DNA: TGCAGCGCTGGACAGGGTTCTAGGGAGCAGTACTTC

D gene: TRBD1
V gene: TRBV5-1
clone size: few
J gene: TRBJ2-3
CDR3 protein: CASSRTGGTDTQYF
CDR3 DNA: TGCGCCAGCAGCCGGACAGGGGGAACAGATACGCAGTATTTT

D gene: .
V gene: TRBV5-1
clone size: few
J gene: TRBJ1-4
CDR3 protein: CASSLSGRDNEKLFF
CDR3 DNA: TGCGCCAGCAGCCTTAGCGGACGGGATAATGAAAAACTGTTTTTT

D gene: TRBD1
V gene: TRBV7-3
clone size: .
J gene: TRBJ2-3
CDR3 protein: CASSQGAGQSTDTQYF
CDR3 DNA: TGTGCCAGCAGCCAGGGGGCGGGGCAAAGCACAGATACGCAGTATTTT

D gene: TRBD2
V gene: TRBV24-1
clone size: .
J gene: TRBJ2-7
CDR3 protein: CATSDSPGLVGILSSYEQYF
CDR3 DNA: TGTGCCACCAGTGATAGTCCGGGACTAGTGGGGATTTTGAGCTCCTACGAGCAGTACTTC

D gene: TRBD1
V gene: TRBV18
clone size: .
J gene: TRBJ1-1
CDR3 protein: CASSGQGGFTEAFF
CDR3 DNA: TGTGCCAGCTCAGGACAGGGGGGTTTTACTGAAGCTTTCTTT

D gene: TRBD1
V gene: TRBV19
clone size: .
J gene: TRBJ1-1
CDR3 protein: CASTRTGPNTEAFF
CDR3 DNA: TGTGCCAGTACCCGGACAGGCCCGAACACTGAAGCTTTCTTT

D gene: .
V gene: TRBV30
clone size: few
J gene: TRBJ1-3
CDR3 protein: CAWSVSVDYSGNTIYF
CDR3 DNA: TGTGCCTGGAGTGTATCGGTGGACTACTCTGGAAACACCATATATTTT

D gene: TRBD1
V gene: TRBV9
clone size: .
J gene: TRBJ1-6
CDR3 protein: CASSRRQGSDSPLHF
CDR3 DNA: TGTGCCAGCAGCCGACGACAGGGGAGCGATTCACCCCTCCACTTT

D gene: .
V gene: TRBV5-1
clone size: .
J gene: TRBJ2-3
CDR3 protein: CASSSGTGLGDTQYF
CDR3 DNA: TGCGCCAGCAGCAGTGGAACAGGGCTAGGGGATACGCAGTATTTT

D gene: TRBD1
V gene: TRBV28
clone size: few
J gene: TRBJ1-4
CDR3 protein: CASSAPGQGARGGKLFF
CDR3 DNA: TGTGCCAGCAGTGCCCCGGGACAGGGGGCGCGGGGCGGAAAACTGTTTTTT

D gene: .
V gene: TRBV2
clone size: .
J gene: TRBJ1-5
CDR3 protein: CASRLLTENQPQHF
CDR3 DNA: TGTGCCAGCAGGCTACTGACAGAAAATCAGCCCCAGCATTTT

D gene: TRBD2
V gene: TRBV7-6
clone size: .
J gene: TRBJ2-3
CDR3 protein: CASSSMPPGLAGGGSTDTQYF
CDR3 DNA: TGTGCCAGCAGCTCGATGCCCCCGGGACTAGCGGGGGGGGGAAGCACAGATACGCAGTATTTT

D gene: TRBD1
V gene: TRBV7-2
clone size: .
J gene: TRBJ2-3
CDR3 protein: CASSLADRGDTQYF
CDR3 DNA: TGTGCCAGCAGCTTAGCCGACAGGGGAGATACGCAGTATTTT

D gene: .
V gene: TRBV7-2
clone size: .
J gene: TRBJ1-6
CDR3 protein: CASSLRGGAKYNSPLHF
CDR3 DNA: TGTGCCAGCAGCTTAAGGGGAGGCGCGAAATATAATTCACCCCTCCACTTT

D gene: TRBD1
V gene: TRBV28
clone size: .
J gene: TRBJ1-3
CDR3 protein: CASSRDRASGNTIYF
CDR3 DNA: TGTGCCAGCAGTAGGGACAGGGCGTCTGGAAACACCATATATTTT

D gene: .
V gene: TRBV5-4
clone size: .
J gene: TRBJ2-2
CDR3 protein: CASSLGGYTGRYTGELFF
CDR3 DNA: TGTGCCAGCAGCTTGGGCGGGTATACTGGGAGGTACACCGGGGAGCTGTTTTTT